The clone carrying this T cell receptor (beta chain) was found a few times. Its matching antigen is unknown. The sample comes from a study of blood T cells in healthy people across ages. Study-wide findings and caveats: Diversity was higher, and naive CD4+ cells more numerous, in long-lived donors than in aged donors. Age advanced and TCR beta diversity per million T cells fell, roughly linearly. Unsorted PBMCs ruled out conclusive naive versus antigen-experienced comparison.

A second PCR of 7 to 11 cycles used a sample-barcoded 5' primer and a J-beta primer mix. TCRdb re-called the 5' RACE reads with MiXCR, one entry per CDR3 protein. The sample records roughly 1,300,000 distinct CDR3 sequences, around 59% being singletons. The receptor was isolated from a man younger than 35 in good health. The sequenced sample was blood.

The DNA for the CDR3 is TGCAGCGCCGAAAATGCCGACAGGGAGCTAGAGACCCAGTACTTC. Amino acid sequence: CSAENADRELETQYF. J is TRBJ2-5 and V is TRBV29-1; 7 nucleotides agree with TRBD1. The V gene's germline CDR1 is SQVTM and CDR2 ANQGSEA. The V and J ends lost 7 bases and 4 bases, in that order; junction bases with no gene match: 15. The CDR3 contains 15 residues.